The rows below give T cell receptor beta chains drawn from one sample of a study of blood T cells in healthy people across ages. TCRdb re-derived calls from the 5' RACE reads in MiXCR, one entry per CDR3 protein. Of more than 500,000 distinct CDR3 sequences detected, around 27% appear once; the ten largest clones hold about 3.9%. These data were likewise used in another study, on T cells of mothers and their children.

The sequenced material came from blood. The receptors derive from a boy aged 2-9 years in good health. CDR3s include the opening cysteine and the closing phenylalanine or tryptophan. D genes are given only for firm matches. Part of the rows lack a size; the others show once, few, many or a class for expanded clones.

V gene: TRBV12-3/TRBV12-4
J gene: TRBJ1-1
clone size: few
D gene: NA
CDR3 DNA: TGTGCCAGCAGTCTCGGGGGCACTCTGAACACTGAAGCTTTCTTT
CDR3 protein: CASSLGGTLNTEAFF

V gene: TRBV3-1
J gene: TRBJ2-7
clone size: few
D gene: NA
CDR3 DNA: TGTGCCAGCAGCCAAACAGGGCGGCAGTACTTC
CDR3 protein: CASSQTGRQYF

V gene: TRBV10-3
J gene: TRBJ2-5
clone size: NA
D gene: NA
CDR3 DNA: TGTGCCATCAGTGAGTCGGTGGGAGAGACCCAGTACTTC
CDR3 protein: CAISESVGETQYF

V gene: TRBV28
J gene: TRBJ2-5
clone size: NA
D gene: TRBD2
CDR3 DNA: TGTGCCAGCAGTAACCCGGGACTAGCGGGGACCCAGTACTTC
CDR3 protein: CASSNPGLAGTQYF

V gene: TRBV29-1
J gene: TRBJ2-5
clone size: few
D gene: NA
CDR3 DNA: TGCAGCGTTGTAGTCCGGACCCAGTACTTC
CDR3 protein: CSVVVRTQYF

V gene: TRBV7-2
J gene: TRBJ1-5
clone size: NA
D gene: NA
CDR3 DNA: TGTGCCAGCAGCTTAACGCGGCCAGAGTATCAGCCCCAGCATTTT
CDR3 protein: CASSLTRPEYQPQHF

V gene: TRBV7-2
J gene: TRBJ2-7
clone size: NA
D gene: TRBD1
CDR3 DNA: TGTGCCAGCAGCTTAGGGGACAGCTCCTCCTACGAGCAGTACTTC
CDR3 protein: CASSLGDSSSYEQYF

V gene: TRBV7-9
J gene: TRBJ1-3
clone size: many
D gene: NA
CDR3 DNA: TGTGCCAGCAGCGGCGGGACCGGGGGAAACACCATATATTTT
CDR3 protein: CASSGGTGGNTIYF

V gene: TRBV20-1
J gene: TRBJ1-3
clone size: few
D gene: TRBD1
CDR3 DNA: TGCAGTGCTACCGCGGGACAGGGCTCTGGAAACACCATATATTTT
CDR3 protein: CSATAGQGSGNTIYF

V gene: TRBV13
J gene: TRBJ2-5
clone size: NA
D gene: NA
CDR3 DNA: TGTGCCAGCAGCTGGTCTGGGCAGTACCAAGAGACCCAGTACTTC
CDR3 protein: CASSWSGQYQETQYF

V gene: TRBV6-2/TRBV6-3
J gene: TRBJ2-3
clone size: NA
D gene: TRBD2
CDR3 DNA: TGTGCCAGCAGCAAAATCAGCGGGGGACGCACAGATACGCAGTATTTT
CDR3 protein: CASSKISGGRTDTQYF

V gene: TRBV7-2
J gene: TRBJ2-1
clone size: NA
D gene: TRBD1
CDR3 DNA: TGTGCCAGCAGCGCGACCGGGACAGCCTCCTACAATGAGCAGTTCTTC
CDR3 protein: CASSATGTASYNEQFF

V gene: TRBV7-9
J gene: TRBJ2-1
clone size: NA
D gene: TRBD1
CDR3 DNA: TGTGCCAGCAGCCGTAGAGAAGGGACAGGGCGATCCTACAATGAGCAGTTCTTC
CDR3 protein: CASSRREGTGRSYNEQFF

V gene: TRBV3-1
J gene: TRBJ2-5
clone size: NA
D gene: NA
CDR3 DNA: TGTGCCAGCAGCCAAGACGTAGGACGGGAGACCCAGTACTTC
CDR3 protein: CASSQDVGRETQYF

V gene: TRBV6-2/TRBV6-3
J gene: TRBJ2-3
clone size: NA
D gene: NA
CDR3 DNA: TGTGCCAGCAGTTACCAGTTCGGCGCAGATACGCAGTATTTT
CDR3 protein: CASSYQFGADTQYF

V gene: TRBV6-6
J gene: TRBJ1-2
clone size: few
D gene: TRBD1
CDR3 DNA: TGTGCCAGCAGACCCCCGGGACAGGGGATTGGGGGCTACACCTTC
CDR3 protein: CASRPPGQGIGGYTF

V gene: TRBV20-1
J gene: TRBJ2-3
clone size: few
D gene: NA
CDR3 DNA: TGCAGTGCTAGAGCCGTAGGGACAGATACGCAGTATTTT
CDR3 protein: CSARAVGTDTQYF

V gene: TRBV13
J gene: TRBJ2-7
clone size: NA
D gene: NA
CDR3 DNA: TGTGCCAGCAGCTTAGGCGTTGGATATGAAGGCGAGCAGTACTTC
CDR3 protein: CASSLGVGYEGEQYF

V gene: TRBV12-3/TRBV12-4
J gene: TRBJ2-3
clone size: NA
D gene: TRBD1
CDR3 DNA: TGTGCCGGCAGTCGGGACAGGGAGTATAGCACAGATACGCAGTATTTT
CDR3 protein: CAGSRDREYSTDTQYF

V gene: TRBV20-1
J gene: TRBJ2-3
clone size: few
D gene: TRBD2
CDR3 DNA: TGCAGTGCTAGAGGATTACGGGAGGGCACAGATACGCAGTATTTT
CDR3 protein: CSARGLREGTDTQYF

V gene: TRBV10-3
J gene: TRBJ2-7
clone size: few
D gene: NA
CDR3 DNA: TGTGCCATCAGTGAAGAGGCTCTCTACGAGCAGTACTTC
CDR3 protein: CAISEEALYEQYF

V gene: TRBV6-5
J gene: TRBJ2-1
clone size: few
D gene: NA
CDR3 DNA: TGTGCCAGCAGTTACCGTCCTTACAATGAGCAGTTCTTC
CDR3 protein: CASSYRPYNEQFF

V gene: TRBV30
J gene: TRBJ2-3
clone size: NA
D gene: TRBD1
CDR3 DNA: TGTGCCTGGAGTTTACAGGGGGCAGATACGCAGTATTTT
CDR3 protein: CAWSLQGADTQYF

V gene: TRBV5-4
J gene: TRBJ2-7
clone size: NA
D gene: TRBD1
CDR3 DNA: TGTGCCAGCAGCGTGCGGGACAGGGCTTCCTACGAGCAGTACTTC
CDR3 protein: CASSVRDRASYEQYF

V gene: TRBV18
J gene: TRBJ2-5
clone size: NA
D gene: NA
CDR3 DNA: TGTGCCAGCTCACCACTCTGGGAATGGGAGACCCAGTACTTC
CDR3 protein: CASSPLWEWETQYF

V gene: TRBV7-2
J gene: TRBJ2-5
clone size: few
D gene: NA
CDR3 DNA: TGTGCCAGCAGCTTAGTCGGCAGCCCCCAAGAGACCCAGTACTTC
CDR3 protein: CASSLVGSPQETQYF

V gene: TRBV11-2
J gene: TRBJ2-5
clone size: NA
D gene: TRBD2
CDR3 DNA: TGTGCCAGCAGCTTAGGAGCGGGAGACGAGGAGACCCAGTACTTC
CDR3 protein: CASSLGAGDEETQYF

V gene: TRBV11-2
J gene: TRBJ2-1
clone size: many
D gene: NA
CDR3 DNA: TGTGCCAGCAGCTTCGCGACCAATGAGCAGTTCTTC
CDR3 protein: CASSFATNEQFF

V gene: TRBV11-2
J gene: TRBJ2-2
clone size: NA
D gene: NA
CDR3 DNA: TGTGCCAGCAGCGCTCTAGGGTCGAGGACCGGGGAGCTGTTTTTT
CDR3 protein: CASSALGSRTGELFF

V gene: TRBV21-1
J gene: TRBJ2-3
clone size: NA
D gene: NA
CDR3 DNA: TGTGCCAGCAGCTCGACTAGCGGGAGGAACTCTAGCACAGATACGCAGTATTTT
CDR3 protein: CASSSTSGRNSSTDTQYF

V gene: TRBV12-3/TRBV12-4
J gene: TRBJ2-1
clone size: medium-sized
D gene: TRBD2
CDR3 DNA: TGTGCCAGCAGTTTTTTATTGAGCGGGAGTAAGTACAATGAGCAGTTCTTC
CDR3 protein: CASSFLLSGSKYNEQFF

V gene: TRBV12-3/TRBV12-4
J gene: TRBJ2-5
clone size: NA
D gene: NA
CDR3 DNA: TGTGCCAGCAGTTTAGGGGTGGACGAAGAGACCCAGTACTTC
CDR3 protein: CASSLGVDEETQYF

V gene: TRBV20-1
J gene: TRBJ2-7
clone size: NA
D gene: NA
CDR3 DNA: TGCAGTGCTACAGAGGGGCATGTTTGGGGCGAGCAGTACTTC
CDR3 protein: CSATEGHVWGEQYF

V gene: TRBV7-2
J gene: TRBJ2-7
clone size: NA
D gene: TRBD2
CDR3 DNA: TGTGCCAGCAGCCCCGAGACTAGCGTCTACGAGCAGTACTTC
CDR3 protein: CASSPETSVYEQYF

V gene: TRBV6-1
J gene: TRBJ1-1
clone size: few
D gene: NA
CDR3 DNA: TGTGCCAGCGTCGACAGGCCCACTGAAGCTTTCTTT
CDR3 protein: CASVDRPTEAFF

V gene: TRBV28
J gene: TRBJ2-7
clone size: few
D gene: NA
CDR3 DNA: TGTGCCAGCAGTTCCCGGGTCAGCTCCTACGAGCAGTACTTC
CDR3 protein: CASSSRVSSYEQYF

V gene: TRBV20-1
J gene: TRBJ1-4
clone size: NA
D gene: TRBD1
CDR3 DNA: TGCAGTGCCCGAACAGGGGAGCCTGAAAAACTGTTTTTT
CDR3 protein: CSARTGEPEKLFF